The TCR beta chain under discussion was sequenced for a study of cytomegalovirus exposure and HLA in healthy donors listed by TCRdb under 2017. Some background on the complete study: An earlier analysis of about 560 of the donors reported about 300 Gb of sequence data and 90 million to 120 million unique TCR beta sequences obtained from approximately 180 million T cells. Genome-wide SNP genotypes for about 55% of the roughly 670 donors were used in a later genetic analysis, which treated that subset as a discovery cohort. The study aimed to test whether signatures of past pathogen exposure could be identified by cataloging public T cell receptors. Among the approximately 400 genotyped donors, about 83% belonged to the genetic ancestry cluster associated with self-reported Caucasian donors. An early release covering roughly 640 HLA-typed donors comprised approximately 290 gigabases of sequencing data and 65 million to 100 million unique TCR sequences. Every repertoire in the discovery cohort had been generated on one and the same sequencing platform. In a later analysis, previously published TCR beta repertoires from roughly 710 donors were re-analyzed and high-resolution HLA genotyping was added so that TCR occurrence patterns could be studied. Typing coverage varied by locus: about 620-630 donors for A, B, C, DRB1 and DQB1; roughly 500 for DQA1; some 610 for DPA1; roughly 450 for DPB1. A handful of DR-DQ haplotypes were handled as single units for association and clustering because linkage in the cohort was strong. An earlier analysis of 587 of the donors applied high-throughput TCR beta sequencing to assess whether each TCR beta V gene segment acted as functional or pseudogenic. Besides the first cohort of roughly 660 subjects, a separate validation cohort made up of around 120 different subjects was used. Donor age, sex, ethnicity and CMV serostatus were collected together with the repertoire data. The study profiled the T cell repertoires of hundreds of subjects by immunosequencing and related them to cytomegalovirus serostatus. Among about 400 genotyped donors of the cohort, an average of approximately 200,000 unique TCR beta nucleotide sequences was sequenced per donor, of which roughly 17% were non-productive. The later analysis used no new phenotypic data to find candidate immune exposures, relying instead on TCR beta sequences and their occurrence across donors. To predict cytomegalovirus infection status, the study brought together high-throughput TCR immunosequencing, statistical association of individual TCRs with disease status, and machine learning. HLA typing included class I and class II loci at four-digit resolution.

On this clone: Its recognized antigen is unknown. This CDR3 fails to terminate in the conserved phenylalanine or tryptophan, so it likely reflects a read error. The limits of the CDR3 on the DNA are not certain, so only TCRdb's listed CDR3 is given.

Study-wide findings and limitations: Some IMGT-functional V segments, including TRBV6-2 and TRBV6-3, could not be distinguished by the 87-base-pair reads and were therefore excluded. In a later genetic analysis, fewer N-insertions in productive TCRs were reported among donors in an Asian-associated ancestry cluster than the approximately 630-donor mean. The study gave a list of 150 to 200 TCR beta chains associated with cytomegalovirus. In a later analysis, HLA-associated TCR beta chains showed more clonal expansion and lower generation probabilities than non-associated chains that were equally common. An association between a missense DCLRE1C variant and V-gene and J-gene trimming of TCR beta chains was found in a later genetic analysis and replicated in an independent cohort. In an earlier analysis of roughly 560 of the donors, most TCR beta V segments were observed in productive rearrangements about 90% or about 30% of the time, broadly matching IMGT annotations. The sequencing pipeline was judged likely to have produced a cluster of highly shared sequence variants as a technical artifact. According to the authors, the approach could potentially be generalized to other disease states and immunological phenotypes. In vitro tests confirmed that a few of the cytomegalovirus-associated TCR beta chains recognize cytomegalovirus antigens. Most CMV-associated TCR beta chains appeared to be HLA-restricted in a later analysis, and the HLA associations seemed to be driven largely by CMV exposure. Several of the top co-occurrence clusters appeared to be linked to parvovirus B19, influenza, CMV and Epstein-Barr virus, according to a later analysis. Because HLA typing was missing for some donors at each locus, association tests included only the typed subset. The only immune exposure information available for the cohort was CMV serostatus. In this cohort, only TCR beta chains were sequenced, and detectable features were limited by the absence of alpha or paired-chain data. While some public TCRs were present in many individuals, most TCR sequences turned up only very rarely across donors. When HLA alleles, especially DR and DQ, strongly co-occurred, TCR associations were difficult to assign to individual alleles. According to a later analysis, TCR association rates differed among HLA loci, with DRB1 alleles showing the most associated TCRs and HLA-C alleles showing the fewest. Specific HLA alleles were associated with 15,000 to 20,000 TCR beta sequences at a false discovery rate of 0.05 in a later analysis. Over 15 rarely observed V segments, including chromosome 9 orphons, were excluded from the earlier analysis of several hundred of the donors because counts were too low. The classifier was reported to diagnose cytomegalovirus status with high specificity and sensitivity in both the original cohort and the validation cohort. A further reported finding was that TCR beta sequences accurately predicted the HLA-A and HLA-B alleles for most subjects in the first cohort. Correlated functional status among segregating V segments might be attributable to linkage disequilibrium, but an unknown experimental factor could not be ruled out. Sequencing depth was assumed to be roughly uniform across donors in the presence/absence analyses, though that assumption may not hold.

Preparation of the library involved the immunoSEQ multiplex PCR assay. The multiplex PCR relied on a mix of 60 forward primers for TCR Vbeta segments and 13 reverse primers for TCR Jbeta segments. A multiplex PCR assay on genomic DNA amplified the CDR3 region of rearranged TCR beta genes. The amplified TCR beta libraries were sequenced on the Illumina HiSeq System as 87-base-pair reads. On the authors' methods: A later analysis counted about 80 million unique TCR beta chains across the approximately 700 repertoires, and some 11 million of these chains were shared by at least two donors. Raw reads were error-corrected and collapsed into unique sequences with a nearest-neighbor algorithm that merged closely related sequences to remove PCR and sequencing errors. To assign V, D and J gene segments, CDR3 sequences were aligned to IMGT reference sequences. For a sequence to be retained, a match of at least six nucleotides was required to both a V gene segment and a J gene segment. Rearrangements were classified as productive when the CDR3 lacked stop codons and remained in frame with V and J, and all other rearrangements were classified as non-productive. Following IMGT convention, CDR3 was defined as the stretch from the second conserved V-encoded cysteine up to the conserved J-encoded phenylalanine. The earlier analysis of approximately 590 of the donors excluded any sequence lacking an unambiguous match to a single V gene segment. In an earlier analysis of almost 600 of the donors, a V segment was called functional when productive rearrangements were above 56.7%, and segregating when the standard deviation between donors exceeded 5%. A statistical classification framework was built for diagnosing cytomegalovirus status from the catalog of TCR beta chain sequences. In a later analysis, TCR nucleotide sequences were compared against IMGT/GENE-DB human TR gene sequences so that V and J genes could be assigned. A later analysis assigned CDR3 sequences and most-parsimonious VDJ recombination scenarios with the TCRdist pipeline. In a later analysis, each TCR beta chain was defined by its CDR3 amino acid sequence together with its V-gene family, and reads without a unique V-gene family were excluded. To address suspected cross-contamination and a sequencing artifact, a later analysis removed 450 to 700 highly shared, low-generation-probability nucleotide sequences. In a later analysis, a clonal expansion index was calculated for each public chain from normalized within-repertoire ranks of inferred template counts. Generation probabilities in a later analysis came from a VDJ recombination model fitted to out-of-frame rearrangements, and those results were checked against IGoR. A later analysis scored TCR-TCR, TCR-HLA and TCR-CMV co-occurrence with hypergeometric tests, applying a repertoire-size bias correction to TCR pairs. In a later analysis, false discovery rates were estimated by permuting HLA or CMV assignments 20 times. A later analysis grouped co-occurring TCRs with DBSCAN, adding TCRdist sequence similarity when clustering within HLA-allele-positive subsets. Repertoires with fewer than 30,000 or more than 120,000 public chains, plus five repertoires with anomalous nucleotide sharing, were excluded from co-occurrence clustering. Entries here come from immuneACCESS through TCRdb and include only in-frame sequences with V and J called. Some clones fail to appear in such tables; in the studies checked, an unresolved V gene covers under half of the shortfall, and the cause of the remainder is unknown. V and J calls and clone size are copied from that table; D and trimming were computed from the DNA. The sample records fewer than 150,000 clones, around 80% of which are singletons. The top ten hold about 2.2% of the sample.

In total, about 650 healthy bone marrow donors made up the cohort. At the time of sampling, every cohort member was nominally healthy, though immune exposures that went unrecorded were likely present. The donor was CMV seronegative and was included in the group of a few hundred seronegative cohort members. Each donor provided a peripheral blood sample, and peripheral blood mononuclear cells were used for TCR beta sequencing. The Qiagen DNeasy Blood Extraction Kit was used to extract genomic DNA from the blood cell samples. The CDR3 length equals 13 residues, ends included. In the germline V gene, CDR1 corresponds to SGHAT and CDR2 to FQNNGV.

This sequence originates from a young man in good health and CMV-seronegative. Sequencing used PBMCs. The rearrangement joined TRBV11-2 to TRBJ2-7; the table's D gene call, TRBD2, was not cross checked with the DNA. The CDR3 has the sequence CASSLGGLAALVI.